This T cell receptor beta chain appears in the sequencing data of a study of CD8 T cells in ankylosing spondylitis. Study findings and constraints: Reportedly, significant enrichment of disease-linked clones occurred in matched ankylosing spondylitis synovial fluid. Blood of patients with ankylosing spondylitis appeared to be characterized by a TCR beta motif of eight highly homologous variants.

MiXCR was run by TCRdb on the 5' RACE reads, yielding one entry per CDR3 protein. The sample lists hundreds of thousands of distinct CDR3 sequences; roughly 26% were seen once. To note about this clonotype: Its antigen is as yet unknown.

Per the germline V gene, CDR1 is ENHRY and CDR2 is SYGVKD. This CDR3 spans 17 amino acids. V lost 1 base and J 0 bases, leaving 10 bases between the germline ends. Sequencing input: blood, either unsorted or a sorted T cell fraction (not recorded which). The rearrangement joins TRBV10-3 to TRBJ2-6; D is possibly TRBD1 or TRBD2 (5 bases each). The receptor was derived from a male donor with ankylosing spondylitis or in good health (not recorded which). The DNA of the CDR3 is TGTGCCATCAGTGAGTGGGGACGGAGCTCTGGGGCCAACGTCCTGACTTTC. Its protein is CAISEWGRSSGANVLTF.